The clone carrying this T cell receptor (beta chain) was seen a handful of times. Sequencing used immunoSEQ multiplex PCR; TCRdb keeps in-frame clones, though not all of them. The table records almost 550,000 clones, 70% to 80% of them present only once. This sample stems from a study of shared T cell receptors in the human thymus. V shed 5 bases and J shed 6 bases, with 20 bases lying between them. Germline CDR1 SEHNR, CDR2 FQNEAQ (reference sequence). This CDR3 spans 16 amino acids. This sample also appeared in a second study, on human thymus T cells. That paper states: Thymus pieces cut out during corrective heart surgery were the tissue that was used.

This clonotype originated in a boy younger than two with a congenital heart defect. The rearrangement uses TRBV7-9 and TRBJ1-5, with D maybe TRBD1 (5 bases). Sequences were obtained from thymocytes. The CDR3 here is CASSLGPAPLSQPQHF. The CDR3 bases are TGTGCCAGCAGCCTGGGGCCGGCCCCCCTAAGTCAGCCCCAGCATTTT. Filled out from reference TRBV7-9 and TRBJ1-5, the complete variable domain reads DTGVSQNPRHKITKRGQNVTFRCDPISEHNRLYWYRQTLGQGPEFLTYFQNEAQLEKSRLLSDRFSAERPKGSFSTLEIQRTEQGDSAMYLCASSLGPAPLSQPQHFGDGTRLSIL.